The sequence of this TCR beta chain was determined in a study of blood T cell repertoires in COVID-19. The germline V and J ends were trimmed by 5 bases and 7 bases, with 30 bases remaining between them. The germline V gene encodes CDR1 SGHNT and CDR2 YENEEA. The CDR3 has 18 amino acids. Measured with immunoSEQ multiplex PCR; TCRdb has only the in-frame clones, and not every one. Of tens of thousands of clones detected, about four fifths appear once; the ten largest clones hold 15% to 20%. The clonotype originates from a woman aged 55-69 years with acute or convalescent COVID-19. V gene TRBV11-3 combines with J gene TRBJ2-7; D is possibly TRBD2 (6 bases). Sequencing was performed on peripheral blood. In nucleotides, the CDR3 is TGTGCCAGCAGCCCCCTTATTCTGTCGGGACTGGGGATTGGAGAGCAGTACTTC. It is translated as CASSPLILSGLGIGEQYF.